This entry is about one T cell receptor beta chain. Its antigen is not known. The sample originates from a study of T cell responses to AZD1222 COVID-19 vaccine. Study-level results: Reports indicate that nearly half of spike-specific TCRs are directed at unmutated variant regions. Spike-specific TCR breadth and depth were elevated following two AZD1222 doses.

Method: immunoSEQ multiplex PCR; TCRdb's copy keeps in-frame clones and lacks some. The sample includes 130,000 to 150,000 clones, around 83% of them seen just once. The CDR3 covers 15 residues. Trimming took off 4 bases at V and 3 bases at J, with 15 bases between the two ends. In germline, CDR1 is MNHEY, CDR2 SVGEGT. The sample here was peripheral blood, taken 28 days after the second AZD1222 dose. The receptor was derived from an adult who received the AZD1222 COVID-19 vaccine. The V and J genes are TRBV6-2 or TRBV6-3 and TRBJ1-1; D call uncertain. CDR3 bases: TGTGCCAGCAGTTCCTCCGGCGGTAGAGACACTGAAGCTTTCTTT. Encoded protein: CASSSSGGRDTEAFF.